This entry features one T cell receptor (beta chain) sequence. This sample is part of a study of beta chain features in type 1 diabetes. In the study overall: Regarding age, gender and cell yields, patients proved similar to healthy donors.

Every isolated RNA sample was fully reverse transcribed, so sequencing captured expressed TCRB transcripts. Clones were sequenced by immunoSEQ multiplex PCR, and TCRdb holds only the in-frame ones, with some missing. The sample includes around 150,000 clones, about 7% of them seen just once. V trimming: 1 base; J trimming: 2 bases; junction bases outside the gene matches: 2. This CDR3 contains 16 residues. CDR1 and CDR2 from the germline V gene are SGHVS and FQNEAQ. The chain is built from TRBV7-8 and TRBJ2-7; TRBD2 aligns across 13 bases. The source is a woman in her twenties or thirties in good health. Sequenced sample: central memory CD4+ T cells from blood. CDR3 amino acids: CASSLEGTSGTYEQYF. CDR3 bases: TGTGCCAGCAGCTTAGAAGGGACTAGCGGGACCTACGAGCAGTACTTC.